These 4 T cell receptor beta chains were sequenced from one sample in a study of identical twins. TCRdb passed the 5' RACE reads through MiXCR, listing each CDR3 protein once. The sample holds 690,000 or so distinct CDR3 sequences, around 6% seen once. Sequenced sample: naive T cells sorted from blood. The receptors were sampled from a man aged 18 to 35 in good health.

The chain recombines TRBV7-9 with TRBJ2-3; 7 positions match TRBD2. The ends lost 5 bases at V and 5 bases at J; junction bases unmatched: 13. The length of the CDR3 is 16 residues. Germline loops: CDR1 SEHNR, CDR2 FQNEAQ (reference sequence). The CDR3 region has the DNA TGTGCCAGCAGCACATCGACTAGCCAGGCTATAGATACGCAGTATTTT. The encoded protein is CASSTSTSQAIDTQYF.

This clonotype was seen only a few times. The gene calls are TRBV29-1 and TRBJ2-7, with D perhaps matching TRBD1 or TRBD2 (6 bases each). Trimming took 1 base from V and 3 from J, leaving 19 bases between them. Germline V CDR1 and CDR2: SQVTM, ANQGSEA. The CDR3 length is 16 residues. The CDR3 bases are TGCAGCGTTGAAGGAGGGGGGCAGGGTCCAAGCTACGAGCAGTACTTC. It codes for CSVEGGGQGPSYEQYF.

This chain joins TRBV28 and TRBJ2-3, with a possible D match to TRBD2 (6 bases). The CDR3 runs to 16 residues. Between the trimmed V and J ends, which lost 4 bases and 4 bases, there was a span of 18 bases. Germline CDR1 MDHEN, CDR2 SYDVKM. The CDR3 DNA reads TGTGCCAGCAGTTCAGGAGGGCCAGTTTGGGCAGATACGCAGTATTTT. The encoded protein is CASSSGGPVWADTQYF.

This clonotype has a handful of counts. The CDR3 DNA reads as TGTGCCAGCGTTGCGGCTAGCACAGATACGCAGTATTTT. Protein product: CASVAASTDTQYF. V usage is TRBV6-5 and J usage is TRBJ2-3, with no clear D. V was pared by 8 bases and J by 0 bases, with 9 bases between. The CDR3 consists of 13 residues. Per germline, CDR1 MNHEY and CDR2 SVGAGI.